A single T cell receptor beta chain is shown here with its context. The sample is drawn from a study of blood T cell repertoires in COVID-19. In the study overall: Material from acute and convalescent COVID-19 was sourced from the United States, Italy and Spain. Sample material is recorded as cDNA or gDNA derived from T cells, B-cell-depleted T cells, or PBMCs.

The authors' processing: Nucleated cell number was recorded as an estimate derived from reference gene primer amplification. The protocol was immunoSEQ multiplex PCR, while the TCRdb copy is restricted to in-frame clones and leaves out a portion. V and J calls and clone size are as listed in that table; D and trimming were resolved from the DNA. The repertoire consists of about 220,000 clones, with roughly 80% occurring once and the leading ten covering roughly 5.1%. Seattle enrolled patients during active infection and tracked them longitudinally. CDR1 is MDHEN and CDR2 is SYDVKM in the germline V gene. CDR3 length equals 15 residues. V dropped 3 bases and J dropped 1 base, with 10 bases sitting between them.

Sequenced material: peripheral blood. The receptor was isolated from a woman aged 70-85 years with COVID-19, enrolled during active disease. This sequence joins TRBV28 and TRBJ1-5, with D unresolved. CDR3 in amino acids: CASSFESRSNQPQHF. CDR3 coding DNA: TGTGCCAGCAGTTTCGAAAGTAGAAGCAATCAGCCCCAGCATTTT. Supplemented by reference TRBV28 and TRBJ1-5, the full variable domain reads DVKVTQSSRYLVKRTGEKVFLECVQDMDHENMFWYRQDPGLGLRLIYFSYDVKMKEKGDIPEGYSVSREKKERFSLILESASTNQTSMYLCASSFESRSNQPQHFGDGTRLSIL.